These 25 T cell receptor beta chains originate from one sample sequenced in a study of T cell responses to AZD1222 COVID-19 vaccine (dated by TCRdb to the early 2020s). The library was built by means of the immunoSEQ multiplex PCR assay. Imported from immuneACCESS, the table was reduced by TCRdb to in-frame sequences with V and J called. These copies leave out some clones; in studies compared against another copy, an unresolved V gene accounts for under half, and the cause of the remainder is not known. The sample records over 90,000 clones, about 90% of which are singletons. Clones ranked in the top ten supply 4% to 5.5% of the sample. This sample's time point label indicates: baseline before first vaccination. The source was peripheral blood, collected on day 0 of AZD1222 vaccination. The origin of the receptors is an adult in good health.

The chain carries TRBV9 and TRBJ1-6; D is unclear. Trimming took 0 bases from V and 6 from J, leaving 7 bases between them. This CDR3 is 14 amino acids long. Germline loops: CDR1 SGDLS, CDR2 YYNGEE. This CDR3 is CASSVGQLNSPLHF. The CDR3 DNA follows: TGTGCCAGCAGCGTAGGGCAGCTTAATTCACCCCTCCACTTT.

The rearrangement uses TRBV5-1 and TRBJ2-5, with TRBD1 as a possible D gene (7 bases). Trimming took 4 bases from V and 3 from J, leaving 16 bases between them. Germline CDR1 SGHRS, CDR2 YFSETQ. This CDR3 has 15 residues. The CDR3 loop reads CASSGGGTEKETQYF. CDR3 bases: TGCGCCAGCAGCGGAGGCGGGACAGAAAAAGAGACCCAGTACTTC. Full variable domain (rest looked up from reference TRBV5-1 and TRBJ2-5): KAGVTQTPRYLIKTRGQQVTLSCSPISGHRSVSWYQQTPGQGLQFLFEYFSETQRNKGNFPGRFSGRQFSNSRSEMNVSTLELGDSALYLCASSGGGTEKETQYFGPGTRLLVL.

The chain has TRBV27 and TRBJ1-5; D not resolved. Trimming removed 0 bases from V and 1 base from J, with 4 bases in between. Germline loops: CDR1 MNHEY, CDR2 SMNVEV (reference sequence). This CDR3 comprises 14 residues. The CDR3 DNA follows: TGTGCCAGCAGTTTATCAGTGAGCAATCAGCCCCAGCATTTT. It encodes CASSLSVSNQPQHF.

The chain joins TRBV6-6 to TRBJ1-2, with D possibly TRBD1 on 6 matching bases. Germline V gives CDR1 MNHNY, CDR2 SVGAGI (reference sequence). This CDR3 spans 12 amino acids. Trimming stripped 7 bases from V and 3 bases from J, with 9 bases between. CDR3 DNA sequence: TGTGCCAGCAAGACAGGTGACTATGGCTACACCTTC. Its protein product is CASKTGDYGYTF.

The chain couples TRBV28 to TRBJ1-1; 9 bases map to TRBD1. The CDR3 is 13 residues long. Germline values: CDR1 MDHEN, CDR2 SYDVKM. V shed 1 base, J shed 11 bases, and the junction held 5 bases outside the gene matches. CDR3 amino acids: CASSLFGTGYAFF. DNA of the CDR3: TGTGCCAGCAGTTTATTCGGGACAGGGTACGCTTTCTTT.

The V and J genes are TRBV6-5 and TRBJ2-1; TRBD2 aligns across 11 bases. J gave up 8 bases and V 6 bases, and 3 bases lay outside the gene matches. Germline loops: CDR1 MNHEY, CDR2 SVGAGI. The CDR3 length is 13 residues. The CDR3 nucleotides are TGTGCCAGCAGAAAGGGACTAGCGGATGAGCAGTTCTTC. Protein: CASRKGLADEQFF.

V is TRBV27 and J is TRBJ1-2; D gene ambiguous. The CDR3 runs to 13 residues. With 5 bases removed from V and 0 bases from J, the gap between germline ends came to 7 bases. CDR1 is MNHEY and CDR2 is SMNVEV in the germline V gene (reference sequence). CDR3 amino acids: CASSPSPNYGYTF. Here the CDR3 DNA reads TGTGCCAGCAGTCCCAGCCCTAACTATGGCTACACCTTC.

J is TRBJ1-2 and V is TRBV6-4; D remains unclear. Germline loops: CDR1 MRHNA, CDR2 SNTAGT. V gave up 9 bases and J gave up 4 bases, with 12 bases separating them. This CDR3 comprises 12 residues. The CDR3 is CARQHGGYGYTF. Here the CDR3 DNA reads TGTGCCAGACAGCACGGTGGCTATGGCTACACCTTC.

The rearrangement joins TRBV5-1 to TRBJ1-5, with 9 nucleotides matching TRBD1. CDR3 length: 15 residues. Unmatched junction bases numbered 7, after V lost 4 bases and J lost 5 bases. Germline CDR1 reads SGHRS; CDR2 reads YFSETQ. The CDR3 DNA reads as TGCGCCAGCAGCCCCACAGGGGGCGCAGATCAGCCCCAGCATTTT. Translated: CASSPTGGADQPQHF.

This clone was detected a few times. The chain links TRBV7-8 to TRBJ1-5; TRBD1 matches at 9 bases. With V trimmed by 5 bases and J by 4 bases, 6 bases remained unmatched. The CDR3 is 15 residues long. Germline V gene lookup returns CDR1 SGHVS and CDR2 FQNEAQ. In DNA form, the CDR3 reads TGTGCCAGCAGCCAGGGGACAGGGCTGAATCAGCCCCAGCATTTT. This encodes CASSQGTGLNQPQHF.

This CDR3 reads CASSARQAPGSPLHF. Here the CDR3 DNA reads TGTGCCAGTAGTGCAAGACAGGCCCCCGGTTCACCCCTCCACTTT. The V call is TRBV19, the J call TRBJ1-6; possibly TRBD1 for D (6 bases). V was pared by 5 bases and J by 9 bases, with 17 bases between. This CDR3 is built from 15 residues. Germline V gene data show CDR1 as LNHDA and CDR2 as SQIVND (reference sequence). The entire variable domain, with the rest obtained from reference TRBV19 and TRBJ1-6, is as follows: DGGITQSPKYLFRKEGQNVTLSCEQNLNHDAMYWYRQDPGQGLRLIYYSQIVNDFQKGDIAEGYSVSREKKESFPLTVTSAQKNPTAFYLCASSARQAPGSPLHFGNGTRLTVT.

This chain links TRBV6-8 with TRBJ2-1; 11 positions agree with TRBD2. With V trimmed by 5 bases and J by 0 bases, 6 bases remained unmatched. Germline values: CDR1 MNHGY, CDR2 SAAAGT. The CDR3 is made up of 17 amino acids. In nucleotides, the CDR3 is TGTGCCAGCAGTCGGGGACTAGCGGAGAGCTCCTACAATGAGCAGTTCTTC. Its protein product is CASSRGLAESSYNEQFF.

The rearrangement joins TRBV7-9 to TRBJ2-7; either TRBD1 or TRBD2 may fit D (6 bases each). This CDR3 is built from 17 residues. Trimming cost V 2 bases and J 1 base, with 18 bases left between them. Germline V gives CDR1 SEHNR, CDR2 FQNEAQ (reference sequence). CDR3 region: CASSLLGGPSRSYEQYF. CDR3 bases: TGTGCCAGCAGCTTATTAGGGGGGCCCAGCCGATCCTACGAGCAGTACTTC.

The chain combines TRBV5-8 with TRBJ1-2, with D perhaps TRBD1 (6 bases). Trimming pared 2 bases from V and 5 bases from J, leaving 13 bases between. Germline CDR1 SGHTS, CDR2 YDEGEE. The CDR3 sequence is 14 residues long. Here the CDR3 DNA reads TGTGCCAGCAGCTTTTACAGGGCCCCTTATGGCTACACCTTC. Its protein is CASSFYRAPYGYTF. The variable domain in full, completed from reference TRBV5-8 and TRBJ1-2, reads EAGVTQSPTHLIKTRGQQATLRCSPISGHTSVYWYQQALGLGLQFLLWYDEGEERNRGNFPPRFSGRQFPNYSSELNVNALELEDSALYLCASSFYRAPYGYTFGSGTRLTVV.

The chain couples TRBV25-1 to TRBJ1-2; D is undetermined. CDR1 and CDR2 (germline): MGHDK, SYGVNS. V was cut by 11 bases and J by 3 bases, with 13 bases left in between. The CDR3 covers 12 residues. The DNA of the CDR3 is TGTGCCTACCCGCGCGGACACTATGGCTACACCTTC. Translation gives CAYPRGHYGYTF.

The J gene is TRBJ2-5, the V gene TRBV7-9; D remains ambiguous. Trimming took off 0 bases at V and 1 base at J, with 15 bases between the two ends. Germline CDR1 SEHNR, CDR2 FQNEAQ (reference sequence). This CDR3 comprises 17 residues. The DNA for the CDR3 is TGTGCCAGCAGCTTAGCCCTAAGTGTGCAAATCCAAGAGACCCAGTACTTC. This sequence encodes CASSLALSVQIQETQYF.

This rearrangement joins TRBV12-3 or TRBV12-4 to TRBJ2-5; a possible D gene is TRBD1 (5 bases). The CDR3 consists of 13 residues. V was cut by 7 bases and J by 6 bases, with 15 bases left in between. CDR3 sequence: CASTGRGPKTQYF. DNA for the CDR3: TGTGCCAGCACTGGAAGGGGCCCAAAGACCCAGTACTTC.

CDR3 in amino acids: CASSLDQNSPLHF. CDR3 sequence (DNA): TGTGCCAGCAGCTTAGACCAGAATTCACCCCTCCACTTT. J is TRBJ1-6 and V is TRBV11-2; D uncertain. The germline V gene has CDR1 SGHAT and CDR2 FQNNGV. This CDR3 comprises 13 residues. The V and J ends lost 0 bases and 7 bases respectively, with 4 bases between them.

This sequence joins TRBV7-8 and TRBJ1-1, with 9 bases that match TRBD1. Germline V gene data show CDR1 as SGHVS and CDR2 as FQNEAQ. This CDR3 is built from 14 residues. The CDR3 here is CATGPGQGNTEAFF. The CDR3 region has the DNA TGTGCTACAGGGCCGGGACAGGGGAACACTGAAGCTTTCTTT.

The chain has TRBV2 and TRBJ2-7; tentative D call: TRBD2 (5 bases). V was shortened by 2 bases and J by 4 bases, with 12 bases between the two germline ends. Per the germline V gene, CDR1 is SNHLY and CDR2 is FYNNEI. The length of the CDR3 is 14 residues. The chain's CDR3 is CASSEQTGIYEQYF. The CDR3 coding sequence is TGTGCCAGCAGTGAACAGACGGGGATTTACGAGCAGTACTTC.

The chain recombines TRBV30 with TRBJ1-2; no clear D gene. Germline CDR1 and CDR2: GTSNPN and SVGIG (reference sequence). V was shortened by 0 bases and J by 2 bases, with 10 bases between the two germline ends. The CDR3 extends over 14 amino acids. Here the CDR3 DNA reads TGTGCCTGGAGTGTTAGACTGACCAACTATGGCTACACCTTC. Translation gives CAWSVRLTNYGYTF.

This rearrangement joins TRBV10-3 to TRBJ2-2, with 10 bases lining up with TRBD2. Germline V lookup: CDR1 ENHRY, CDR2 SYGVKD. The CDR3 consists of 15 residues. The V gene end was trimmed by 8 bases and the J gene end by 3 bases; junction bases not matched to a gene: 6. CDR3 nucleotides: TGTGCCATCTCCCCTAGCGGGGGCTACACCGGGGAGCTGTTTTTT. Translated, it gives CAISPSGGYTGELFF.

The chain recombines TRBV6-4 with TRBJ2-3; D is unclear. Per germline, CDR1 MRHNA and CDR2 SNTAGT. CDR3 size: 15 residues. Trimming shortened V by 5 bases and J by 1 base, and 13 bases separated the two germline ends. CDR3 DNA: TGTGCCAGCAGTCCTCTGAAAGGAGGCACAGATACGCAGTATTTT. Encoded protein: CASSPLKGGTDTQYF.

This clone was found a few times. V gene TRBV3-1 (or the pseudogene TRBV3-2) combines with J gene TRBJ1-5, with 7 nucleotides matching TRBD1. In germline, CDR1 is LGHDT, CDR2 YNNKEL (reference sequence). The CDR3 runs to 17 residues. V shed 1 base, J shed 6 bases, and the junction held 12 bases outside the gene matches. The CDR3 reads CASSQGWGGTVAQPQHF. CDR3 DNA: TGTGCCAGCAGCCAAGGGTGGGGAGGGACAGTGGCTCAGCCCCAGCATTTT.

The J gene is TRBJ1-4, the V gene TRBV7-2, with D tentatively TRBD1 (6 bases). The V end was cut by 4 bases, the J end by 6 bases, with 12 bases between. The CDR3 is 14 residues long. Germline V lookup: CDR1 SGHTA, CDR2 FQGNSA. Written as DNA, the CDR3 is TGTGCCAGCAGCTCGACGACAGGATATGAAAAACTGTTTTTT. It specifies CASSSTTGYEKLFF.